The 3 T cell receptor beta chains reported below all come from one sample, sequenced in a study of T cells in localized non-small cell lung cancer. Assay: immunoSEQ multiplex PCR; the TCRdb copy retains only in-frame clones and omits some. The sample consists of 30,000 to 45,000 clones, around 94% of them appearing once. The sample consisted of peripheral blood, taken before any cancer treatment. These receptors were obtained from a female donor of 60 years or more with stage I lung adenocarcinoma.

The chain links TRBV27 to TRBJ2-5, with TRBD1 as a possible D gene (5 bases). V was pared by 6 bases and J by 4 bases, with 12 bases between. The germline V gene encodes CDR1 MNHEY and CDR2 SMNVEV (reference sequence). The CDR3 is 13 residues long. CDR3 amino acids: CASSRQSRETQYF. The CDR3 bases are TGTGCCAGCAGCAGACAGAGTCGAGAGACCCAGTACTTC.

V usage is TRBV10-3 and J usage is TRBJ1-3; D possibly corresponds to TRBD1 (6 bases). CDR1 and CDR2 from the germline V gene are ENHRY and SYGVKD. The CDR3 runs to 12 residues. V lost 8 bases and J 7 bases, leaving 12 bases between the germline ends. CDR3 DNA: TGTGCCATCGACCGAGGGGGGAACACCATATATTTT. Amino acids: CAIDRGGNTIYF.

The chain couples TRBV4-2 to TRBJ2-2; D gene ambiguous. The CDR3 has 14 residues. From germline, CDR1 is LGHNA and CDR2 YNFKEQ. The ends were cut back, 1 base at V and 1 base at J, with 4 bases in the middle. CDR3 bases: TGTGCCAGCAGCCAAGCCCAGAACACCGGGGAGCTGTTTTTT. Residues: CASSQAQNTGELFF.